The rows below give T cell receptor beta chains drawn from one sample of a study of blood T cells in healthy people across ages. MiXCR, run by TCRdb on the 5' RACE reads, gives a single entry per CDR3 protein. The sample lists about 670,000 distinct CDR3 sequences, more than 45% occurring once. Sequencing input: blood. These receptors all stem from a woman older than 75 in good health. Both conserved end residues are trimmed from each CDR3. The D gene is left open where the match is weak. Clone size appears in some rows only: once, few, many, or a class for an expanded clone.

D gene,J gene,CDR3 length,V gene,clone size,CDR3 protein
-,TRBJ2-3,9,TRBV11-2,-,ASSDQLTQY
-,TRBJ1-2,12,TRBV15,-,ATSKGGRGYGYT
-,TRBJ2-3,11,TRBV7-9,few,ASSLFSAVGQY
TRBD1,TRBJ2-1,15,TRBV28,many,ASSLSAPGTGINEQF
-,-,13,TRBV11-2,few,ASIEPGSPPNEQY
-,TRBJ2-1,12,TRBV12-3/TRBV12-4,many,ASRLGGLLNEQF
TRBD1,TRBJ1-5,15,TRBV12-3/TRBV12-4,-,ASSAQGGIVSNQPQH
-,TRBJ2-5,12,TRBV3-1,-,ASSFTGYQETQY
-,TRBJ2-2,9,TRBV29-1,-,SVAGSGELF
-,TRBJ1-2,13,TRBV15,many,ATSRARDTGDGYT
-,TRBJ2-1,13,TRBV20-1,-,SARVAGGGLGEQF
-,TRBJ2-3,12,TRBV12-3/TRBV12-4,many,ASSFGVGTDTQY
TRBD2,TRBJ2-5,15,TRBV20-1,medium-sized,SAKLSGLAKMQETQY
TRBD1,TRBJ2-2,12,TRBV6-5,many,ASCRGPHTGELF
-,TRBJ1-2,11,TRBV5-1,-,ASSLVQGGGYT
-,TRBJ1-2,12,TRBV6-1,few,ASSEVKWSRGYT
-,TRBJ2-7,10,TRBV5-1,many,ASSFDFYEQY
-,TRBJ2-5,10,TRBV21-1,-,ARPRGQETQY
-,TRBJ2-3,16,TRBV12-3/TRBV12-4,few,ASSLGTALGPSTDTQY
-,TRBJ2-3,13,TRBV20-1,-,SARALGLGTDTQY
TRBD2,TRBJ2-3,14,TRBV29-1,-,SVVGLAGGSTDTQY
-,TRBJ2-4,14,TRBV5-6,few,ASSLIQGTPKNIQY